This note documents a single T cell receptor (beta chain) sequence. Its target is not known. Since all of the isolated RNA was reverse transcribed, expressed TCRB transcripts were what got sequenced. Reads from naive, central memory and regulatory T cell samples averaged around 3.6 million. Profiling relied on immunoSEQ multiplex PCR, and the TCRdb table lists in-frame clones only, not all of them. Counted here are about 180,000 clones, about an eighth occurring once; the ten biggest clones make up 0.6% to 0.8%. This specimen belongs to a study of beta chain features in type 1 diabetes. Whole-study findings and limits: In the patient group, naive, central memory and Treg TCRB repertoires seemed more alike than in the healthy donor group.

Trimming stripped 6 bases from V and 7 bases from J, with 18 bases between. This CDR3 comprises 14 residues. Germline V gives CDR1 LNHDA, CDR2 SQIVND (reference sequence). The chain combines TRBV19 with TRBJ1-2; the D gene is possibly TRBD1 (6 bases). The receptor was isolated from a woman aged 18-29 years in good health. Sequenced material: central memory CD4+ T cells from blood. The CDR3 coding sequence is TGTGCCAGTAGGCCCGGGAGGGGGGCGTTTGGCTACACCTTC. Its translation: CASRPGRGAFGYTF.